Shown below are 8 T cell receptor beta chains from a single sample sequenced in a study of T cells in women clearing cervical HPV infection. Sequenced by immunoSEQ multiplex PCR; TCRdb stores in-frame clones only, minus some. This listing includes around 13,000 clones. The specimen was blood buffy coat. All receptors come from a woman aged 18-69 years with a cervical HPV16 infection that either progressed to CIN3+ or cleared (not recorded which).

This clone counts as medium-sized by frequency. The missing CDR3 end, 3 residues past where the read stops, is filled in from the germline J gene. The sample carries other DNA sequences with the same CDR3. The genes are TRBV20-1 and TRBJ1-3, with D perhaps TRBD1 (5 bases). Germline V gives CDR1 DFQATT, CDR2 SNEGSKA (reference sequence). CDR3 length equals 13 residues. The V and J ends lost 3 bases and 2 bases respectively, with 8 bases between them. This CDR3 is CSARGLAGNTIYF. The part of the CDR3 DNA that was read is TGCAGTGCTAGGGGACTTGCTGGAAACACC.

A note on this clone: The read finishes 3 residues shy of the CDR3 end, and the germline J gene is used to complete it. The chain combines TRBV6-1 with TRBJ1-4; D gene uncertain. The CDR3 runs to 14 residues. Germline V gene sequence: CDR1 MNHNS, CDR2 SASEGT. The germline V and J ends were trimmed by 4 bases and 3 bases, with 9 bases remaining between them. Incomplete CDR3 DNA: TGTGCCAGCAGTGGCTCCCCGGCTAATGAAAAA. Translating it yields CASSGSPANEK. The CDR3 reads in full as CASSGSPANEKLFF.

On this clone itself: Read data end 3 residues before the CDR3 end; the end is taken from the germline J gene. The V gene is TRBV7-6, the J gene TRBJ1-3; D is undetermined. The V and J ends lost 3 bases and 0 bases respectively, with 18 bases between them. CDR3 length: 18 amino acids. Per germline, CDR1 SGHVS and CDR2 FNYEAQ. The covered CDR3 bases are TGTGCCAGCAGCTTCAGCCCGTGGCAATCGGGCTCTGGAAACACC. Its translation is CASSFSPWQSGSGNT. The full CDR3 reads CASSFSPWQSGSGNTIYF.

Points on this clone: The CDR3 end lies 3 residues beyond the end of the read and is filled in from the germline J gene. The chain carries TRBV18 and TRBJ2-4; TRBD1 aligns across 7 bases. Looked up from germline, CDR1 is KGHSH and CDR2 is LQKENI. The CDR3 has 16 amino acids. The CDR3 loop is CASSPGEGPAGGGQYF. CDR3 DNA (partial): TGTGCCAGCTCACCGGGCGAGGGGCCAGCAGGGGGTGGT.

As for this clone: With the read ending 3 residues before the CDR3 end, the germline J gene is used to fill in that end. V is TRBV18 and J is TRBJ1-1, with a possible D match to TRBD1 (6 bases). CDR3 length: 14 residues. V gave up 2 bases and J gave up 7 bases, with 14 bases separating them. Germline V gene sequence: CDR1 KGHSH, CDR2 LQKENI. CDR3 protein: CASSPSGGALEAFF. The sequenced CDR3 bases are TGTGCCAGCTCACCAAGCGGGGGGGCACTTGAA.

A note on this clone: Read sequence stops 3 residues before the CDR3 end, and the germline J gene provides the missing end. The chain is built from TRBV4-2 and TRBJ2-3, with TRBD2 matching over 15 bases. The CDR3 consists of 16 residues. CDR1 and CDR2 from the germline V gene are LGHNA and YNFKEQ. V lost 0 bases to trimming and J lost 6 bases; unmatched junction nucleotides: 1. CDR3: CASSQDGTSGGDTQYF. The DNA read from the CDR3 is TGTGCCAGCAGCCAAGATGGGACTAGCGGGGGGGATACG.

Comment on this clone: The CDR3 end lies 3 residues beyond the end of the read and is filled in from the germline J gene. The chain uses TRBV7-7 and TRBJ2-2; 11 bases agree with TRBD2. Unmatched junction bases numbered 3, after V lost 4 bases and J lost 5 bases. The CDR3 covers 15 residues. In germline, CDR1 is SSHAT, CDR2 FNYEAQ (reference sequence). The CDR3 sequence is CASSSASGRTGELFF. The CDR3 DNA, read in part, is TGTGCCAGCAGCTCCGCTAGCGGGAGGACCGGGGAG.

With regard to this clone: The CDR3 end lies 3 residues beyond the end of the read and is filled in from the germline J gene. V is TRBV20-1 and J is TRBJ2-6, with TRBD2 as a possible D gene (6 bases). The V end lost 1 base, the J end lost 7 bases, and 14 bases lay between the germline ends. The CDR3 covers 15 residues. Per germline, CDR1 DFQATT and CDR2 SNEGSKA (reference sequence). CDR3 sequence reads: CSARGGGFDANVLTF. The part of the CDR3 DNA that was read is TGCAGTGCTAGAGGAGGAGGGTTCGACGCCAACGTC.